Following are 20 T cell receptor beta chains from one sample sequenced in a study of response to subunit inactivated influenza vaccine. Via MiXCR, TCRdb re-called the RT-PCR reads, giving one row per CDR3 protein. The table has 550,000 to 800,000 distinct CDR3 sequences, approximately 14% seen once. The sample here was PBMCs from blood, taken less than 13 days after vaccination. These receptors originate from a man in his fifties who received an inactivated influenza vaccine.

V is TRBV7-8 and J is TRBJ1-5; D perhaps matches TRBD1 (5 bases). Germline V gene lookup returns CDR1 SGHVS and CDR2 FQNEAQ. The CDR3 runs to 15 residues. The V end lost 5 bases, the J end lost 5 bases, and 16 bases lay between the germline ends. CDR3 region: CASSPTSWGDQPQHF. For the CDR3, the DNA is TGTGCCAGCAGCCCAACGAGCTGGGGGGATCAGCCCCAGCATTTT. Complete variable domain (other parts from reference TRBV7-8 and TRBJ1-5): GAGVSQSPRYKVAKRGQDVALRCDPISGHVSLFWYQQALGQGPEFLTYFQNEAQLDKSGLPSDRFFAERPEGSVSTLKIQRTQQEDSAVYLCASSPTSWGDQPQHFGDGTRLSIL.

This clonotype showed up just a few times. This rearrangement joins TRBV11-2 to TRBJ1-1; D is ambiguous. CDR3 length: 17 residues. The V end was cut by 0 bases, the J end by 1 base, with 15 bases between. The germline gives CDR1 SGHAT, CDR2 FQNNGV. The CDR3 spells CASSLDRLPGGNTEAFF. DNA for the CDR3: TGTGCCAGCAGCTTAGATCGGCTCCCAGGCGGGAACACTGAAGCTTTCTTT.

The J gene is TRBJ2-7, the V gene TRBV6-2 or TRBV6-3, with 7 bases that match TRBD2. Trimming cost V 9 bases and J 0 bases; bases outside gene matches: 8. In germline, CDR1 is MNHEY, CDR2 SVGEGT. The CDR3 consists of 14 residues. The chain's CDR3 is CASSRGSSSYEQYF. DNA for the CDR3: TGTGCCAGTTCGCGGGGGTCGAGCTCCTACGAGCAGTACTTC.

J is TRBJ2-3 and V is TRBV7-9, with 7 bases identical to TRBD1. Germline-derived CDR1 and CDR2 are SEHNR and FQNEAQ (reference sequence). CDR3 size: 13 residues. The V segment lost 3 bases and the J segment 6 bases; nucleotides outside the gene matches: 3. The CDR3 DNA reads as TGTGCCAGCAGCTTGACAGGGTTCGATACGCAGTATTTT. Its translation is CASSLTGFDTQYF.

V and J are TRBV11-2 and TRBJ2-1, with TRBD2 matching 9 bases. V trimming: 5 bases; J trimming: 2 bases; junction bases outside the gene matches: 10. From germline, CDR1 is SGHAT and CDR2 FQNNGV. This CDR3 comprises 17 residues. CDR3 sequence reads: CASSPTTLAGPYNEQFF. CDR3 coding DNA: TGTGCCAGCAGCCCCACGACTCTAGCGGGACCCTACAATGAGCAGTTCTTC. Together with reference TRBV11-2 and TRBJ2-1, the CDR3 gives the full variable domain: EAGVAQSPRYKIIEKRQSVAFWCNPISGHATLYWYQQILGQGPKLLIQFQNNGVVDDSQLPKDRFSAERLKGVDSTLKIQPAKLEDSAVYLCASSPTTLAGPYNEQFFGPGTRLTVL.

The rearrangement uses TRBV27 and TRBJ2-7; the D gene could be TRBD1 or TRBD2 (7 bases each). The CDR3 contains 14 residues. V lost 8 bases and J 4 bases, leaving 18 bases between the germline ends. Per germline, CDR1 MNHEY and CDR2 SMNVEV (reference sequence). CDR3 in amino acids: CASGAGAGGYEQYF. The CDR3, as DNA: TGTGCCAGCGGTGCGGGGGCAGGGGGGTACGAGCAGTACTTC.

The chain is built from TRBV7-2 and TRBJ2-5, with D perhaps matching TRBD1 (5 bases). Germline loops: CDR1 SGHTA, CDR2 FQGNSA. V was pared by 0 bases and J by 5 bases, with 13 bases between. This CDR3 has 15 amino acids. CDR3 protein: CASSLAQGAWETQYF. CDR3 coding DNA: TGTGCCAGCAGCTTAGCGCAAGGGGCGTGGGAGACCCAGTACTTC. Full variable domain (rest looked up from reference TRBV7-2 and TRBJ2-5): GAGVSQSPSNKVTEKGKDVELRCDPISGHTALYWYRQSLGQGLEFLIYFQGNSAPDKSGLPSDRFSAERTGGSVSTLTIQRTQQEDSAVYLCASSLAQGAWETQYFGPGTRLLVL.

V usage is TRBV28 and J usage is TRBJ2-7, with a tentative D call TRBD1 (6 bases). CDR1 is MDHEN, CDR2 SYDVKM, per germline. The length of the CDR3 is 14 residues. Deletions cut 5 bases from V and 3 bases from J, with 14 bases between. CDR3 sequence reads: CASSPRPGVYEQYF. As DNA, the CDR3 is TGTGCCAGCAGTCCCCGGCCAGGGGTCTACGAGCAGTACTTC.

This clonotype turned up a few times. The J gene is TRBJ2-7, the V gene TRBV6-1; TRBD1 aligns across 7 bases. CDR1 is MNHNS, CDR2 SASEGT, per germline. This CDR3 contains 15 residues. Trimming took 1 base from V and 0 from J; bases not matched to a gene: 3. The DNA of the CDR3 is TGTGCCAGCAGTGAAGAGGGGGCCTACTCCTACGAGCAGTACTTC. Its protein product is CASSEEGAYSYEQYF.

This clonotype has more than one count but fewer than ten. The rearrangement links TRBV5-1 to TRBJ2-2; TRBD2 is a possible D gene (5 bases). Trimming shortened V by 0 bases and J by 9 bases, and 9 bases separated the two germline ends. This CDR3 has 13 amino acids. Germline V CDR1 and CDR2: SGHRS, YFSETQ. The CDR3 reads CASSLGGGRELFF. The CDR3, as DNA: TGCGCCAGCAGCTTGGGTGGAGGCCGGGAGCTGTTTTTT.

This clonotype was seen repeatedly, ten times or more. In DNA, the CDR3 is TGTGCCAGCAGCTTAGCCGGGAGGCCTAGGGGAGATACGCAGTATTTT. This gives the protein CASSLAGRPRGDTQYF. The chain links TRBV7-2 to TRBJ2-3, with TRBD2 matching 7 bases. CDR1 SGHTA and CDR2 FQGNSA come from the germline V gene. The CDR3 totals 16 residues. The ends lost 0 bases at V and 5 bases at J; junction bases unmatched: 8.

This clonotype was picked up a small number of times. The chain links TRBV27 to TRBJ2-7; D ambiguous. The germline gives CDR1 MNHEY, CDR2 SMNVEV (reference sequence). V lost 6 bases to trimming and J lost 0 bases, with 15 bases between them. The length of the CDR3 is 15 residues. Here the CDR3 DNA reads TGTGCCAGCAGCGTAAGTGCCGCGTCCTCCTACGAGCAGTACTTC. Residues: CASSVSAASSYEQYF.

This clonotype was counted at least ten times. The DNA of the CDR3 is TGTGCCAGCAGCAACTACCCTGCGGGCAAAGAAAAACTGTTTTTT. This translates into CASSNYPAGKEKLFF. J is TRBJ1-4 and V is TRBV11-2; no definite D call. This CDR3 is built from 15 residues. Trimming cost V 5 bases and J 8 bases, with 18 bases left between them. Germline values: CDR1 SGHAT, CDR2 FQNNGV.

In its sample, this clonotype was seen a few times. This chain joins TRBV28 and TRBJ2-2; TRBD2 might be the D (5 bases). Germline values: CDR1 MDHEN, CDR2 SYDVKM. Between the trimmed V and J ends, which lost 11 bases and 3 bases, there was a span of 16 bases. This CDR3 contains 14 residues. The CDR3 region is CAGSPGSHTGELFF. CDR3 coding DNA: TGTGCCGGATCACCGGGAAGTCACACCGGGGAGCTGTTTTTT.

Comments on this clonotype: This clone may be a read error of a much larger clone one base away. The final CDR3 position lacks the conserved phenylalanine or tryptophan, pointing to a likely read error. The gene calls are TRBV12-3 or TRBV12-4 and TRBJ1-5; D is uncertain. V was shortened by 1 base and J by 1 base, with 5 bases between the two germline ends. The CDR3 runs to 14 residues. The CDR3 DNA is TGTGCCAGCAGTTTAGGTCCGAGCAATCAGCCCCAGCATCTT. Encoded protein: CASSLGPSNQPQHL.

The rearrangement links TRBV15 to TRBJ2-3; D gene unclear. This CDR3 contains 13 residues. Germline CDR1 reads LNHNV; CDR2 reads YYDKDF (reference sequence). V gave up 5 bases and J gave up 6 bases, with 12 bases separating them. The CDR3 region is CATSARTADTQYF. The CDR3 DNA reads TGTGCCACCAGCGCCAGAACAGCGGATACGCAGTATTTT.

This clonotype was counted between two and nine times. The V gene is TRBV12-3 or TRBV12-4, the J gene TRBJ1-6; no definite D call. The CDR3 contains 14 residues. With 5 bases removed from V and 6 bases from J, the gap between germline ends came to 11 bases. CDR3: CASSMGGFNSPLHF. CDR3 DNA sequence: TGTGCCAGCAGTATGGGAGGGTTTAATTCACCCCTCCACTTT.

The J gene is TRBJ2-1, the V gene TRBV7-7, with D perhaps TRBD2 (5 bases). CDR1 is SSHAT, CDR2 FNYEAQ, per germline (reference sequence). V was cut by 4 bases and J by 1 base, with 11 bases left in between. The CDR3 consists of 15 residues. Here the CDR3 reads CASSSRAGSYNEQFF. DNA for the CDR3: TGTGCCAGCAGCTCGAGGGCCGGGTCCTACAATGAGCAGTTCTTC.

The chain combines TRBV29-1 with TRBJ2-3; a weak D match, TRBD1 (5 bases). V lost 0 bases to trimming and J lost 4 bases, with 8 bases between them. Germline values: CDR1 SQVTM, CDR2 ANQGSEA. CDR3 size: 13 residues. The DNA of the CDR3 is TGCAGCGTTGAAGACGACAGCCCAGATACGCAGTATTTT. Residues: CSVEDDSPDTQYF.

This clonotype was detected a few times. V is TRBV7-9 and J is TRBJ1-1, with 11 bases lining up with TRBD1. The ends lost 7 bases at V and 12 bases at J; junction bases unmatched: 4. The CDR3 has 11 residues. CDR1 is SEHNR and CDR2 is FQNEAQ in the germline V gene (reference sequence). CDR3 in DNA: TGTGCCAGCAACGGACAGGGGGCTACTTTCTTT. Its translation is CASNGQGATFF. Full variable domain (missing parts from reference TRBV7-9 and TRBJ1-1): DTGVSQNPRHKITKRGQNVTFRCDPISEHNRLYWYRQTLGQGPEFLTYFQNEAQLEKSRLLSDRFSAERPKGSFSTLEIQRTEQGDSAMYLCASNGQGATFFGQGTRLTVV.